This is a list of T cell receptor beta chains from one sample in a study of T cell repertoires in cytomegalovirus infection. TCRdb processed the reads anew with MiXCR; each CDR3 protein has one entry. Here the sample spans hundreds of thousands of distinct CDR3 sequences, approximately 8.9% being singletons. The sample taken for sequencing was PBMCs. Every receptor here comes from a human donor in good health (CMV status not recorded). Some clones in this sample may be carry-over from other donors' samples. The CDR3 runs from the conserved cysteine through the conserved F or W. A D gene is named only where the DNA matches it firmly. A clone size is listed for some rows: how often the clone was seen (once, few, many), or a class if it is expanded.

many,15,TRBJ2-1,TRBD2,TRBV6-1,CASSRSGGVTNEQFF
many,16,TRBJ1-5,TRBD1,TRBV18,CASSPGQGVGNQPQHF
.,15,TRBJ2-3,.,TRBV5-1,CASSFAGPSTDTQYF
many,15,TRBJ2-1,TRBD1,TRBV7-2,CASSLAGTDYNEQFF
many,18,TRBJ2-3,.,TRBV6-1,CASSYAPILAIWGDTQYF
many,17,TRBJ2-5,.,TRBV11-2,CASSQLGVRGVQETQYF
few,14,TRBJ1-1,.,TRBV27,CASSFLGRDTEAFF
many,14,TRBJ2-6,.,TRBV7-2,CASSRVSGANVLTF
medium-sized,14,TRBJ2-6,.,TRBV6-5,CASSYRSGANVLTF
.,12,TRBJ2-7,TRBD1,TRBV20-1,CSAETGVYEQYF
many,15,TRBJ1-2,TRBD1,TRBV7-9,CASSPRQGANYGYTF
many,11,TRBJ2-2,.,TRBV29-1,CSVGEGGELFF
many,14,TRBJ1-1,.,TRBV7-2,CASSLEYWDTEAFF
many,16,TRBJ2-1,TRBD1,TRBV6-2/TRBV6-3,CASSLDRHRGYNEQFF
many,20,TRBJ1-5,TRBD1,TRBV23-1,CASSPSGTGTYISGNQPQHF
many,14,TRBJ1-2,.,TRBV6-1,CASRPSDTPKGYTF
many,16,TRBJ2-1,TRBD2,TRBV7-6,CASSLLSGGIGYEQFF
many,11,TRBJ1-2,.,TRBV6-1,CASWLGGGYTF
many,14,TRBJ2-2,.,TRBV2,CASYRETNTGELFF
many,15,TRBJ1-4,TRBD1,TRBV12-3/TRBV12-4,CASSRTGATNEKLFF
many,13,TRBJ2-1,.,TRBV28,CASSFRSGNEQFF
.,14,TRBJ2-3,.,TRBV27,CASSFKRGTDTQYF
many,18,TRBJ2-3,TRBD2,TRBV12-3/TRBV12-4,CASSLEGSGLAMTDTQYF
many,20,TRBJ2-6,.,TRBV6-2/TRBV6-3,CATIHGQKLLVQSGANVLTF
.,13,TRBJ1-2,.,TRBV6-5,CASRDFGALGYTF
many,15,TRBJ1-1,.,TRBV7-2,CASSRAWGEITEAFF
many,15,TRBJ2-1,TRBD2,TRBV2,CASRLLAGSYNEQFF
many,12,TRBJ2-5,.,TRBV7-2,CASSPSTETQYF
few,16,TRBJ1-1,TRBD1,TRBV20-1,CSARDIPHRGDTEAFF
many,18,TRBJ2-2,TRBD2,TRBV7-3,CASSLLAGAPTNTGELFF
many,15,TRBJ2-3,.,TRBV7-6,CASSPTGAPTDTQYF
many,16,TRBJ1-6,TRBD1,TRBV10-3,CAISQGATSYNSPLHF
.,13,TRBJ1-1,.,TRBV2,CASNLRGSTEAFF
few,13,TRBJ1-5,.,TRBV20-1,CSARYGEDQPQHF
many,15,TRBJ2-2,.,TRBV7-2,CASSLATAITGELFF
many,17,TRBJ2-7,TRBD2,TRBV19,CASSPEGTSGVRNEQYF
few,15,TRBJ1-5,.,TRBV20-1,CSAREGGFRNQPQHF
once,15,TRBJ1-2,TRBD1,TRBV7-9,CASSTDREQHYGYTF
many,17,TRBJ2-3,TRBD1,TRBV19,CASSIWAGGSGTDTQYF
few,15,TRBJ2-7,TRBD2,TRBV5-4,CASSFIGTSAHEQYF
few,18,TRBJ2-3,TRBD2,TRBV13,CASSLALAGGAFTDTQYF
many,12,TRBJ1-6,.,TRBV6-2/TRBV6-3,CATRVPNSPLHF
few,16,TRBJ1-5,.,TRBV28,CASSLYNRQSGQPQHF
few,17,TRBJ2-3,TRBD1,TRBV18,CASSPTFGQGPTDTQYF
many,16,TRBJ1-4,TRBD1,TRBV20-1,CSAGLGQAATNEKLFF
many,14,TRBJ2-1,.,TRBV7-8,CASSLAPPPNEQFF
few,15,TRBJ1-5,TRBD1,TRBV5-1,CASSPKTGGNQPQHF
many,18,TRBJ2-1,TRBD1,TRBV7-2,CASSLYPIRDRGDNEQFF
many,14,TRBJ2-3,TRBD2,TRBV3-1,CASSQGTRTDTQYF
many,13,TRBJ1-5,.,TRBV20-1,CSAREVSNQPQHF
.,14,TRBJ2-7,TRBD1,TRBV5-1,CASSTSGTGDEQYF
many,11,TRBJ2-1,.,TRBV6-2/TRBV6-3,CASSQRHEQFF
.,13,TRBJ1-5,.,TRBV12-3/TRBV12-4,CASSFLSNQPQHF
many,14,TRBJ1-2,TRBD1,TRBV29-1,CSVEVTQGVYGYTF
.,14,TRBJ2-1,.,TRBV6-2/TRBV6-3,CASQKGTANNEQFF
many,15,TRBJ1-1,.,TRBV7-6,CASSLAVQGNTEAFF
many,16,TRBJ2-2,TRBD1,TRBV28,CASSSPRQGKTGELFF
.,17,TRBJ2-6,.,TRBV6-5,CASSYGGARSGANVLTF